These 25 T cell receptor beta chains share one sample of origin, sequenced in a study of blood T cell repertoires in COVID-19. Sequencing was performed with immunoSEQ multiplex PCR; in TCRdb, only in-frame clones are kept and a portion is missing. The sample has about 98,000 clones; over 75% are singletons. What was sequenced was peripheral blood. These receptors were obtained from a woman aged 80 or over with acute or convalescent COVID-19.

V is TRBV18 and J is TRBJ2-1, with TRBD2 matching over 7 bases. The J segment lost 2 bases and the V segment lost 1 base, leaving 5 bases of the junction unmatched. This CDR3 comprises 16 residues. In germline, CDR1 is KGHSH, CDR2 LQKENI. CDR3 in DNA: TGTGCCAGCTCACCACAGACTAGCTCTACCTACAATGAGCAGTTCTTC. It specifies CASSPQTSSTYNEQFF.

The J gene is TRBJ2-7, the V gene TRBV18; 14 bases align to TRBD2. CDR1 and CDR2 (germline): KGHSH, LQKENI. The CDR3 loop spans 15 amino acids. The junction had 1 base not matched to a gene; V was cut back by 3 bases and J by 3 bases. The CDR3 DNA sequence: TGTGCCAGCTCACCTGGACTAGCGGGGGGCTACGAGCAGTACTTC. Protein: CASSPGLAGGYEQYF.

DNA of the CDR3: TGTGCCAGCAGAGAAGTCCGGGACAGAGATGAAAAACTGTTTTTT. It codes for CASREVRDRDEKLFF. The rearrangement joins TRBV6-6 to TRBJ1-4; TRBD1 aligns across 7 bases. CDR3 length: 15 amino acids. Germline V gene lookup returns CDR1 MNHNY and CDR2 SVGAGI (reference sequence). Trimming removed 6 bases from V and 6 bases from J; junction bases left unmatched: 10.

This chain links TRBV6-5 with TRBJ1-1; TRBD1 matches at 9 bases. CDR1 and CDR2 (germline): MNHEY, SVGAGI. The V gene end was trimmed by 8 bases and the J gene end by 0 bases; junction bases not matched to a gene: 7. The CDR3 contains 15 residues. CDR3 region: CASDGTGTMNTEAFF. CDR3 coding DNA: TGTGCCAGCGACGGGACAGGGACGATGAACACTGAAGCTTTCTTT.

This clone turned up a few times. CDR3 in amino acids: CASSPKGHFGYGYTF. DNA of the CDR3: TGTGCCAGCTCACCCAAGGGACACTTCGGCTATGGCTACACCTTC. V usage is TRBV18 and J usage is TRBJ1-2; tentative D call: TRBD1 (6 bases). The germline V gene has CDR1 KGHSH and CDR2 LQKENI. The CDR3 is 15 residues long. V dropped 3 bases and J dropped 4 bases, with 15 bases sitting between them.

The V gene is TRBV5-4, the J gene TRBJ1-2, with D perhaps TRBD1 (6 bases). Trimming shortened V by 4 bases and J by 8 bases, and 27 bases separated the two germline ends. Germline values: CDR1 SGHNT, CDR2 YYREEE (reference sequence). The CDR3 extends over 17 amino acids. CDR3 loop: CASSSGQTRSLLSGYTF. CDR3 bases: TGTGCCAGCAGCAGCGGACAGACCCGATCTCTCTTATCCGGCTACACCTTC.

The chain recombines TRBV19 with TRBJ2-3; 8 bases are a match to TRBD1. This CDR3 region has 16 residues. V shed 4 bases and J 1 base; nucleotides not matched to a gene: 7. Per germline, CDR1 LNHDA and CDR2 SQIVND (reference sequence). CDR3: CASSRYLTGGTDTQYF. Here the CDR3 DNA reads TGTGCCAGTAGTAGATACTTGACAGGGGGCACAGATACGCAGTATTTT.

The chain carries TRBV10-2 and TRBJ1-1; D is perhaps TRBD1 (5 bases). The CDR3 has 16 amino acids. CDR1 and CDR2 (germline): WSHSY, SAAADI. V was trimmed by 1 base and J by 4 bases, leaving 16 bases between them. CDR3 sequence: CASSELSPSGITEAFF. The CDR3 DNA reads TGCGCCAGCAGTGAGTTATCCCCCTCAGGGATCACTGAAGCTTTCTTT.

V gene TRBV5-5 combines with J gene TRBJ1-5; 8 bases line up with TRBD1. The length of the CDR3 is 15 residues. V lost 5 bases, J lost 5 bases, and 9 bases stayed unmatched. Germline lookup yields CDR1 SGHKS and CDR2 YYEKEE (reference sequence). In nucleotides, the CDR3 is TGTGCCAGCAGTCGACAGGGGTTGTGGGATCAGCCCCAGCATTTT. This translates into CASSRQGLWDQPQHF.

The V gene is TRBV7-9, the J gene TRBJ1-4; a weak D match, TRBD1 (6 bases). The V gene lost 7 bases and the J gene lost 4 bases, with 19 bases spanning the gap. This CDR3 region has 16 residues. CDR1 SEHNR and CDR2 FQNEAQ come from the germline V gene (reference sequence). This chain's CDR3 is CASTRWEPRGNEKLFF. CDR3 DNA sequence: TGTGCCAGCACCCGCTGGGAACCCAGGGGTAATGAAAAACTGTTTTTT.

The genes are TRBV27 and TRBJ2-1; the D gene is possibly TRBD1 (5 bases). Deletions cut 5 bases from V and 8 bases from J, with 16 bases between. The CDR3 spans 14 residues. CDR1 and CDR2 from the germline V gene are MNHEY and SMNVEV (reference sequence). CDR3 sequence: CASSPWTVRDEQFF. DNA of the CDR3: TGTGCCAGCAGTCCCTGGACGGTCAGGGATGAGCAGTTCTTC.

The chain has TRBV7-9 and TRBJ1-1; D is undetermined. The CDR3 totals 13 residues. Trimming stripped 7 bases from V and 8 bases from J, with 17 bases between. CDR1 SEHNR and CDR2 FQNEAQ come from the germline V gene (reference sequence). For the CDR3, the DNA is TGTGCCAGCACACGTGTGGAGGGTTCGGAAGCTTTCTTT. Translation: CASTRVEGSEAFF.

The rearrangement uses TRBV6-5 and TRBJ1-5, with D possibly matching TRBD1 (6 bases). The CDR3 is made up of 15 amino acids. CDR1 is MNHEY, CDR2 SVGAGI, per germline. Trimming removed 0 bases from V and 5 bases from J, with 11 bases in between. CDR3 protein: CASSYSMDRDQPQHF. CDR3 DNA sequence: TGTGCCAGCAGTTACTCGATGGACAGAGATCAGCCCCAGCATTTT.

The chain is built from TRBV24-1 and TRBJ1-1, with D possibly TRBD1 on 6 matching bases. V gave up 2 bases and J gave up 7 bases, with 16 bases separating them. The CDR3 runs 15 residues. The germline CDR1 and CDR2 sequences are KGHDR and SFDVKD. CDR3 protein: CATSDSRQGKVEAFF. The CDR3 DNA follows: TGTGCCACCAGTGATTCCAGGCAGGGGAAGGTTGAAGCTTTCTTT.

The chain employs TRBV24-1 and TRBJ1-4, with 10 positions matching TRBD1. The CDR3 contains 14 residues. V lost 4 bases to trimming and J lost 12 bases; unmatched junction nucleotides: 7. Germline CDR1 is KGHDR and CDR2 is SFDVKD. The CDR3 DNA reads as TGTGCCACCAGTGAGACAGGGGGCACGGGGCAACTGTTTTTT. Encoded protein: CATSETGGTGQLFF.

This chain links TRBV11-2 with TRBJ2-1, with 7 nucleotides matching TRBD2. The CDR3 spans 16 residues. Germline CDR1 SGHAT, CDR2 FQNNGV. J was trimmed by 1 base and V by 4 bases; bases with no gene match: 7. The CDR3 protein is CASSSLLRGSYNEQFF. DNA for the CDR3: TGTGCCAGCAGCTCGCTTCTGCGGGGGTCCTACAATGAGCAGTTCTTC.

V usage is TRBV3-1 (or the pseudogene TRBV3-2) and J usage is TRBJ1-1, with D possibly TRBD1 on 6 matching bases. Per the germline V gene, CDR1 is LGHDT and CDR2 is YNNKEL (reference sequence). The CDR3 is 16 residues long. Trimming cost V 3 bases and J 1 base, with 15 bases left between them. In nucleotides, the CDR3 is TGTGCCAGCAGCCAGGAGACAGGAACAGGGAACACTGAAGCTTTCTTT. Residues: CASSQETGTGNTEAFF.

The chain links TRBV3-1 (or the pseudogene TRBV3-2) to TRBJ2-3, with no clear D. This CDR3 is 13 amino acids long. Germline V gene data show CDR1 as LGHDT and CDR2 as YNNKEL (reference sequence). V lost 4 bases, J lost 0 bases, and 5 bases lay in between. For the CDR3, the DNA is TGTGCCAGCAGCCTTACTAGCACAGATACGCAGTATTTT. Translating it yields CASSLTSTDTQYF.

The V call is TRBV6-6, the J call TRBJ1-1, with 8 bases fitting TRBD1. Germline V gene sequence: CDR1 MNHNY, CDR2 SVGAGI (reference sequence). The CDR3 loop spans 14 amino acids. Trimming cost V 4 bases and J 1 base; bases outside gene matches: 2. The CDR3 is CASSFDRGNTEAFF. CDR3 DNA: TGTGCCAGCAGTTTTGACAGGGGGAACACTGAAGCTTTCTTT.

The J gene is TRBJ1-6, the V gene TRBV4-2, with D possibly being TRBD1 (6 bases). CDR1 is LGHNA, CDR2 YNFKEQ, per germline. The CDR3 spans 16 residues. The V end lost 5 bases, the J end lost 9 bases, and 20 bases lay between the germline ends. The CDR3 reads CASSSGEGKNFSPLHF. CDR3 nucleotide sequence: TGTGCCAGCAGCTCAGGGGAAGGGAAAAATTTTTCACCCCTCCACTTT.

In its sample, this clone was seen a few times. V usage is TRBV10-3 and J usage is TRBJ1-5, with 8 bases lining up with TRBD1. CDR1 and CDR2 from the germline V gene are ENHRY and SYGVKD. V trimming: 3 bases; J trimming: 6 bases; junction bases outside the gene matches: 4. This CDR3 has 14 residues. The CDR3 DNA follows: TGTGCCATCAGTGATCAACAGGGGGGTCAGCCCCAGCATTTT. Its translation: CAISDQQGGQPQHF.

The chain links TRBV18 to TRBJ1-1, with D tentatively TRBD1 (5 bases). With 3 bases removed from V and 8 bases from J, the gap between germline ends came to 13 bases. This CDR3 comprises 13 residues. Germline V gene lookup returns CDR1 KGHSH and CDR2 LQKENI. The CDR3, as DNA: TGTGCCAGCTCACCGCAAGGGGATTACGAAGCTTTCTTT. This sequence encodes CASSPQGDYEAFF. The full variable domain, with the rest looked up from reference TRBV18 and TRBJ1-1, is NAGVMQNPRHLVRRRGQEARLRCSPMKGHSHVYWYRQLPEEGLKFMVYLQKENIIDESGMPKERFSAEFPKEGPSILRIQQVVRGDSAAYFCASSPQGDYEAFFGQGTRLTVV.

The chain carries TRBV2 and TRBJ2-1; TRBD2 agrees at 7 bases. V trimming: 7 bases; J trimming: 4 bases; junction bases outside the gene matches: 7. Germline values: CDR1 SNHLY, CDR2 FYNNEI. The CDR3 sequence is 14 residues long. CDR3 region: CASKPGLTYNEQFF. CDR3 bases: TGTGCCAGCAAGCCGGGACTAACTTACAATGAGCAGTTCTTC.

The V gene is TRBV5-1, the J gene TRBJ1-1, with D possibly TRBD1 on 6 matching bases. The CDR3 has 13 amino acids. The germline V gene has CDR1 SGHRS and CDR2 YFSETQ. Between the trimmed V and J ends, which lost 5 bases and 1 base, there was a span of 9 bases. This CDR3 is CASRQGWNTEAFF. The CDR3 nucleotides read TGCGCCAGCAGACAGGGTTGGAACACTGAAGCTTTCTTT.

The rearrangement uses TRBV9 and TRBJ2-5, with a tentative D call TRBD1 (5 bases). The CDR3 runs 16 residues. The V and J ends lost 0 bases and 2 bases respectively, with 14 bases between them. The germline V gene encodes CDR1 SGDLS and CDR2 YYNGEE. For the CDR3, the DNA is TGTGCCAGCAGCGTAGGCGTCCAGGGCCTACAAGAGACCCAGTACTTC. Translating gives CASSVGVQGLQETQYF.